This entry lists 10 T cell receptor beta chains sequenced from one sample in a study of blood T cell repertoires in COVID-19. The protocol was immunoSEQ multiplex PCR, while the TCRdb copy is restricted to in-frame clones and leaves out a portion. The sample has fewer than 350,000 clones, roughly 91% seen once; the top ten hold about 2.3%. Sequencing input: PBMCs or T cells enriched from blood (not recorded which). Receptors originate from a woman between 40 and 55 years old with acute COVID-19.

The chain couples TRBV6-1 to TRBJ2-1; D is perhaps TRBD2 (6 bases). Deletions cut 2 bases from V and 9 bases from J, with 17 bases between. There are 15 residues in the CDR3. Germline CDR1 and CDR2: MNHNS and SASEGT. This chain's CDR3 is CASSELGTDGGEQFF. CDR3 DNA sequence: TGTGCCAGCAGTGAATTGGGGACCGACGGGGGTGAGCAGTTCTTC.

In this sample, this clone turned up once. The chain is built from TRBV4-1 and TRBJ1-5; tentative D call: TRBD1 (6 bases). CDR1 is MGHRA, CDR2 YSYEKL, per germline. This CDR3 is 14 amino acids long. With 1 base removed from V and 4 bases from J, the gap between germline ends came to 8 bases. The chain's CDR3 is CASSQVGGNQPQHF. The CDR3 DNA reads as TGCGCCAGCAGCCAAGTAGGGGGTAATCAGCCCCAGCATTTT.

The J gene is TRBJ1-1, the V gene TRBV9; 8 nucleotides line up with TRBD1. With V trimmed by 4 bases and J by 0 bases, 5 bases remained unmatched. Germline V gives CDR1 SGDLS, CDR2 YYNGEE. The length of the CDR3 is 15 residues. The CDR3 spells CASSSRTGMNTEAFF. The CDR3 coding sequence is TGTGCCAGCAGCTCCCGGACAGGGATGAACACTGAAGCTTTCTTT.

J is TRBJ2-5 and V is TRBV19; 7 nucleotides match TRBD2. CDR1 LNHDA and CDR2 SQIVND come from the germline V gene (reference sequence). With V trimmed by 5 bases and J by 2 bases, 8 bases remained unmatched. The CDR3 contains 15 residues. The CDR3 reads CASSRGEGHQETQYF. The CDR3 DNA sequence: TGTGCCAGTAGTCGAGGGGAGGGCCATCAAGAGACCCAGTACTTC.

This clone is a singleton in its sample. The V gene is TRBV6-5, the J gene TRBJ1-2; a possible D gene is TRBD1 (5 bases). Germline CDR1 reads MNHEY; CDR2 reads SVGAGI. There are 13 residues in the CDR3. V lost 6 bases and J 4 bases, leaving 12 bases between the germline ends. In DNA, the CDR3 is TGTGCCAGCAGGGTGGACACGATCTATGGCTACACCTTC. It yields the protein CASRVDTIYGYTF.

The CDR3 sequence is CATSDHTGFQETQYF. The CDR3 DNA reads as TGTGCCACCAGTGATCATACAGGATTCCAAGAGACCCAGTACTTC. This chain uses TRBV24-1 with TRBJ2-5; the D gene is possibly TRBD1 (5 bases). Germline-derived CDR1 and CDR2 are KGHDR and SFDVKD. The CDR3 runs 15 residues. V was shortened by 3 bases and J by 1 base, with 11 bases between the two germline ends.

This clone was found once. The chain combines TRBV5-8 with TRBJ1-4; a weak D match, TRBD1 (6 bases). CDR3 length: 15 residues. The germline V and J ends were trimmed by 0 bases and 2 bases, with 8 bases remaining between them. Germline V gene data show CDR1 as SGHTS and CDR2 as YDEGEE. The CDR3 is CASSLGRGTNEKLFF. Written as DNA, the CDR3 is TGTGCCAGCAGCTTGGGCAGGGGTACTAATGAAAAACTGTTTTTT.

This sequence joins TRBV11-3 and TRBJ2-2; no clear D. The CDR3 runs 16 residues. Germline CDR1 reads SGHNT; CDR2 reads YENEEA. V was pared by 4 bases and J by 0 bases, with 12 bases between. DNA of the CDR3: TGTGCCAGCAGCTCCGTAGCCGGATCGAACACCGGGGAGCTGTTTTTT. It codes for CASSSVAGSNTGELFF.

This chain connects TRBV6-2 or TRBV6-3 to TRBJ1-4; TRBD1 is a possible D gene (6 bases). CDR1 and CDR2 (germline): MNHEY, SVGEGT. V was clipped by 2 bases and J by 5 bases, with 18 bases between them. The CDR3 extends over 17 amino acids. The CDR3 DNA reads as TGTGCCAGCAGTTACGGGGTCTGGGGACATCTCAATGAAAAACTGTTTTTT. Translation gives CASSYGVWGHLNEKLFF.

The rearrangement uses TRBV28 and TRBJ2-1; TRBD2 matches at 7 bases. Trimming at V came to 8 bases and at J to 10 bases, leaving 8 bases not matched to a gene. There are 12 residues in the CDR3. Germline CDR1 reads MDHEN; CDR2 reads SYDVKM. The CDR3 here is CASGTTLLEQFF. The CDR3 DNA follows: TGTGCCAGCGGGACTACCCTTCTAGAGCAGTTCTTC.